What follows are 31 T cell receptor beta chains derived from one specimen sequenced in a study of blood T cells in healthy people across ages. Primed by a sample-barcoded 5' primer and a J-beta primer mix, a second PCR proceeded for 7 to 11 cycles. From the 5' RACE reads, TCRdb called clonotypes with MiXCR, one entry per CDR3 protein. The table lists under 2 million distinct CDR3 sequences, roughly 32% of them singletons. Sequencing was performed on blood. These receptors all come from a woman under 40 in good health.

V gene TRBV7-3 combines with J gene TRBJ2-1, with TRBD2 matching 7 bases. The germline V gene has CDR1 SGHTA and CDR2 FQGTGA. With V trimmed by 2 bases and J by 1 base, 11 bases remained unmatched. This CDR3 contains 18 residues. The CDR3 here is CASSLVPRAGDSYNEQFF. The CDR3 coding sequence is TGTGCCAGCAGCTTAGTCCCCCGGGCGGGGGATTCCTACAATGAGCAGTTCTTC.

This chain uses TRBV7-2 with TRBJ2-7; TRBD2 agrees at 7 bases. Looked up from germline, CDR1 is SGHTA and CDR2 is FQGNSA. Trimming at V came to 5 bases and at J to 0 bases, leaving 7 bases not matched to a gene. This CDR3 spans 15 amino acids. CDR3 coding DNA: TGTGCCAGCAGCAAACTAGCGTCCAGCTCCTACGAGCAGTACTTC. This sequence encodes CASSKLASSSYEQYF.

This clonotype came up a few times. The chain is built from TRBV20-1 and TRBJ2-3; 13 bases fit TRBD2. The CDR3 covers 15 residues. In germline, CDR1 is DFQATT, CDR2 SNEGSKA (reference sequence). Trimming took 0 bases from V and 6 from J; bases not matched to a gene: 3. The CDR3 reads CSARDSLAGGDTQYF. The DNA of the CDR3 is TGCAGTGCTAGAGACTCACTAGCGGGGGGGGATACGCAGTATTTT.

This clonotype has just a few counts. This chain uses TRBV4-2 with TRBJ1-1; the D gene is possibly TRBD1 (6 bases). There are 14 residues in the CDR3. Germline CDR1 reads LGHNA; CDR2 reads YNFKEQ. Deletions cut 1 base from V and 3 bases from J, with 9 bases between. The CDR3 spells CASSQGRGDTEAFF. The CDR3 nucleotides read TGTGCCAGCAGCCAAGGCAGGGGAGACACTGAAGCTTTCTTT.

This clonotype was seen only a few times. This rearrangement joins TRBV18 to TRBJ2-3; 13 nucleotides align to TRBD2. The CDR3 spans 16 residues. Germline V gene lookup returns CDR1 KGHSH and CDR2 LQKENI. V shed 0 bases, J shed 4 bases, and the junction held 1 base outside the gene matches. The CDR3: CASSPPGLAGPDTQYF. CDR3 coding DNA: TGTGCCAGCTCACCACCGGGACTAGCGGGGCCAGATACGCAGTATTTT.

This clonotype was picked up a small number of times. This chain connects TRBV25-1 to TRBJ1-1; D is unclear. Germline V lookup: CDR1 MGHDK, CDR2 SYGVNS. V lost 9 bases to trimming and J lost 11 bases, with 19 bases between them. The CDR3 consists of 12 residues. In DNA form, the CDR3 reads TGTGCCAGTCTTGGAGGAAACCGGGATGCTTTCTTT. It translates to CASLGGNRDAFF.

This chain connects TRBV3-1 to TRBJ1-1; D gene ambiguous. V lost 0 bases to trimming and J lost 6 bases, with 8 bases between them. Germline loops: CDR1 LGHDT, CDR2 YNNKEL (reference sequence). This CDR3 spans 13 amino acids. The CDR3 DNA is TGTGCCAGCAGCCAAGATCAGGTTTCTGAAGCTTTCTTT. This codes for CASSQDQVSEAFF.

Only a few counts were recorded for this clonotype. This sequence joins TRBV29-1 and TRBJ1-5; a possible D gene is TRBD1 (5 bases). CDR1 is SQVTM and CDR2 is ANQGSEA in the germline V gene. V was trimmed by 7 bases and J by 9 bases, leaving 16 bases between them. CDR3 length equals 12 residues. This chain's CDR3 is CSGRNWDGPQHF. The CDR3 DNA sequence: TGCAGCGGTCGTAACTGGGACGGGCCCCAGCATTTT.

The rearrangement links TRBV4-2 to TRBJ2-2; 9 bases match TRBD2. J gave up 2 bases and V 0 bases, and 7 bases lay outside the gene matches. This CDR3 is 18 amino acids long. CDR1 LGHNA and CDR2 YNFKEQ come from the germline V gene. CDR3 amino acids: CASSQDRREGGNTGELFF. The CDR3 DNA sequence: TGTGCCAGCAGCCAAGACCGGCGGGAGGGCGGTAACACCGGGGAGCTGTTTTTT.

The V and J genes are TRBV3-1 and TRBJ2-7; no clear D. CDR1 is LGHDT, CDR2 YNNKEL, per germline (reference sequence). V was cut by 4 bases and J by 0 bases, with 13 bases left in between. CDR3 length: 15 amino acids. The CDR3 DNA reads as TGTGCCAGCAGCCCCCAGCGCCAGAGCTCCTACGAGCAGTACTTC. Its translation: CASSPQRQSSYEQYF.

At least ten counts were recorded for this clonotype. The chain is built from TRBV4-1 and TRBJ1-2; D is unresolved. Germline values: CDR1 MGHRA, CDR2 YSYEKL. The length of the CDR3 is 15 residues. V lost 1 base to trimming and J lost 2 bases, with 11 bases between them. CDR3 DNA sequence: TGCGCCAGCAGCCAAGCCAACCTCTTGAACTATGGCTACACCTTC. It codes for CASSQANLLNYGYTF.

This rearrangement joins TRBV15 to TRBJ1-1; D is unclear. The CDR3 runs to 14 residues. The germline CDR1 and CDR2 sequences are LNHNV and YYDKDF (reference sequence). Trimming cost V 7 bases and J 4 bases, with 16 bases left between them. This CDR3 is CATNLRGKGTEAFF. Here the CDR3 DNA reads TGTGCCACCAACCTCAGAGGCAAGGGCACTGAAGCTTTCTTT.

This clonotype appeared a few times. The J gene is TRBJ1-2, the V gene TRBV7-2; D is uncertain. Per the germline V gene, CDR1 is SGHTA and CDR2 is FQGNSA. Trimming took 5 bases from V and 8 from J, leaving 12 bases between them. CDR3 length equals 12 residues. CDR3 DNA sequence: TGTGCCAGCAGCCCCACTATTTCGGGCTACACCTTC. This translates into CASSPTISGYTF.

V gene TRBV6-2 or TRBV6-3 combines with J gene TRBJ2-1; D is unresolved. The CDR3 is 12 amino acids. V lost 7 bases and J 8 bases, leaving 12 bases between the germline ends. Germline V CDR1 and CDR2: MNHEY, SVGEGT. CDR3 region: CASTSSRDEQFF. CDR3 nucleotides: TGTGCCAGCACTTCTAGTAGGGATGAGCAGTTCTTC.

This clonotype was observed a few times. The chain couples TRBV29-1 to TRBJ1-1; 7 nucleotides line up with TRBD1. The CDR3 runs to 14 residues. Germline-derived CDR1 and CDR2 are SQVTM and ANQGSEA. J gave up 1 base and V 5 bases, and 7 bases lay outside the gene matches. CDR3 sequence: CSVQPHRGNTEAFF. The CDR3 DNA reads TGCAGCGTTCAGCCTCACAGGGGGAACACTGAAGCTTTCTTT.

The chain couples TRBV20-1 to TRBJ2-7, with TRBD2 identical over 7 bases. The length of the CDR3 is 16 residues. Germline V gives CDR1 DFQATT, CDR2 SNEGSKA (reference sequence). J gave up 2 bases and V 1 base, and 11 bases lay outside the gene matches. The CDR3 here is CSARATSSGWAYEQYF. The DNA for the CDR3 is TGCAGTGCTAGAGCTACTAGTAGCGGGTGGGCCTACGAGCAGTACTTC.

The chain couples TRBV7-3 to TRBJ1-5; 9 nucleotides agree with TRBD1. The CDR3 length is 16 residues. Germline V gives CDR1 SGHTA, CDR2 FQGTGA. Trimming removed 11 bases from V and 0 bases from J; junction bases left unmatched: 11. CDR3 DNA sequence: TGTGCCTTCAACCGGGACAGGGCTTATAGCAATCAGCCCCAGCATTTT. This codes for CAFNRDRAYSNQPQHF.

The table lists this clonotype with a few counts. The chain's CDR3 is CASSRGHTEAFF. CDR3 DNA: TGTGCCAGCAGCAGAGGGCACACTGAAGCTTTCTTT. This chain joins TRBV4-2 and TRBJ1-1; D remains unclear. Trimming pared 5 bases from V and 3 bases from J, leaving 7 bases between. This CDR3 contains 12 residues. Germline CDR1 and CDR2: LGHNA and YNFKEQ.

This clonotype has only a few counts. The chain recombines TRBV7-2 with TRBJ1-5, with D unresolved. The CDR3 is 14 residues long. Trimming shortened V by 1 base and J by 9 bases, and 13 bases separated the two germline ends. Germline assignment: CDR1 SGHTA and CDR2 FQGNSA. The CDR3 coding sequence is TGTGCCAGCAGCTTAGAGGGTGATTACTTGCCCCAGCATTTT. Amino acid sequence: CASSLEGDYLPQHF.

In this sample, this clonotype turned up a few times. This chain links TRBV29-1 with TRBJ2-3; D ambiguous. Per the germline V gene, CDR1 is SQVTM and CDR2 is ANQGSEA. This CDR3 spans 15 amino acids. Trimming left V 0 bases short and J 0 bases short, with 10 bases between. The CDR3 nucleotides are TGCAGCGTTGAAGATGTGGTACCTAGCACAGATACGCAGTATTTT. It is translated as CSVEDVVPSTDTQYF.

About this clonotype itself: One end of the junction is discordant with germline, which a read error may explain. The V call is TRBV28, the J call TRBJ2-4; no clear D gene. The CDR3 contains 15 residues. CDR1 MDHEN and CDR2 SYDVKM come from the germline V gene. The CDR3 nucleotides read TGTGCCGGCAGTTCTTACCTCCTAGCCAAAAACATTCAGTACTTC. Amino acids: CAGSSYLLAKNIQYF.

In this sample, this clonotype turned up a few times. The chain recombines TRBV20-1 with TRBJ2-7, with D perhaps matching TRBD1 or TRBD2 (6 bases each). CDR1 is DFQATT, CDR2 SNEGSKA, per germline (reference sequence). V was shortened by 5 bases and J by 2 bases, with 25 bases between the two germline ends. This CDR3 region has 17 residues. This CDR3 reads CSAGGNPRTAPAYEQYF. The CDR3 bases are TGCAGTGCTGGGGGGAACCCGCGGACAGCACCCGCCTACGAGCAGTACTTC.

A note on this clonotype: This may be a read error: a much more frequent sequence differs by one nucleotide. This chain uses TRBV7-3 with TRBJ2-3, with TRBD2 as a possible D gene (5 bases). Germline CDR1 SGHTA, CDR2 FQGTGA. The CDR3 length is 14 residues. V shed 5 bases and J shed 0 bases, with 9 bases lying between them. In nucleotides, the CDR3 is TGTGCCAGCAGCGGGGAGTTGAGCACAGATACGCAGTATTTT. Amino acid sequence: CASSGELSTDTQYF.

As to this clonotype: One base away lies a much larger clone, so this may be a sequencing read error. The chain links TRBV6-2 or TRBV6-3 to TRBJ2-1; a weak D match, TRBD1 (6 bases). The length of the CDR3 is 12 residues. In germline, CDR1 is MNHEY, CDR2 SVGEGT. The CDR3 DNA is TGTGCCAGCACGGACAGCTACAATGAGCAGGTCTTC. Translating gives CASTDSYNEQVF.

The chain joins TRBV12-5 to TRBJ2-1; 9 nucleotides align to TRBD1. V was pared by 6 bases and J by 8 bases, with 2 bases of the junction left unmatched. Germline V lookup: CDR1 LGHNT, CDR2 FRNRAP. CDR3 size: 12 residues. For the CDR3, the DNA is TGTGCTAGTGGCCGGGACAGGGATGAGCAGTTCTTC. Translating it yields CASGRDRDEQFF.

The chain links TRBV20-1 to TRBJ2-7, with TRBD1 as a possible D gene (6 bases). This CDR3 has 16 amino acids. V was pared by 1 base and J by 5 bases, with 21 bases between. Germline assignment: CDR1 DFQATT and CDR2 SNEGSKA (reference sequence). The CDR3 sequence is CSARGGAGQGPNEQYF. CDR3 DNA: TGCAGTGCTAGAGGAGGAGCCGGGCAGGGGCCCAACGAGCAGTACTTC.

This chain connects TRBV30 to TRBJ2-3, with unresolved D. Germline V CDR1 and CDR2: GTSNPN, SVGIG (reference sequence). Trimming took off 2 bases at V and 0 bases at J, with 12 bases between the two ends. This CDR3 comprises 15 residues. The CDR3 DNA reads TGTGCCTGGAGTCCACGCGGACGCAGCACAGATACGCAGTATTTT. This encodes CAWSPRGRSTDTQYF.

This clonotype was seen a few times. The CDR3 region has the DNA TGTGCCAGCAGCTTAGGTTCAGCCACCTCCTACGAGCAGTACTTC. Its translation: CASSLGSATSYEQYF. This chain links TRBV11-3 with TRBJ2-7, with no clear D. Germline V CDR1 and CDR2: SGHNT, YENEEA. CDR3 length equals 15 residues. V shed 1 base and J shed 0 bases, with 10 bases lying between them.

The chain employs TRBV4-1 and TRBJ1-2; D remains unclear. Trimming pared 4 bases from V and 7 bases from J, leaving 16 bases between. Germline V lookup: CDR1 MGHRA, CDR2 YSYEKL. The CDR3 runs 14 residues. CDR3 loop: CASSPVGHGAGYTF. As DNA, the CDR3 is TGCGCCAGCAGCCCCGTGGGTCACGGCGCTGGCTACACCTTC.

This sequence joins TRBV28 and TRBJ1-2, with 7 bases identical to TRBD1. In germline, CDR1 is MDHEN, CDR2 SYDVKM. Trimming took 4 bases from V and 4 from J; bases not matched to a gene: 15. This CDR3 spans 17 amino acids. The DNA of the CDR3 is TGTGCCAGCAGTTCACAAGTTGTCCTGACAGGGTCCTATGGCTACACCTTC. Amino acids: CASSSQVVLTGSYGYTF.

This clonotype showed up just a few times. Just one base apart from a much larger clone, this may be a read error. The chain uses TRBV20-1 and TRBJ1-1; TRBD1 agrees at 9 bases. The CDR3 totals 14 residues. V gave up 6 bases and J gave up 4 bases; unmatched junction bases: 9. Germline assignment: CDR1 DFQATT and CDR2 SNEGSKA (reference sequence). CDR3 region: CSAYRDRVCTEAFF. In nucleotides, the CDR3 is TGCAGTGCGTACCGGGACAGGGTCTGCACTGAAGCTTTCTTT.